The 19 T cell receptor beta chains given below trace back to one sample, sequenced in a study of control samples from healthy donors and cancer patients. Assay: immunoSEQ multiplex PCR; the TCRdb copy retains only in-frame clones and omits some. Counted here are approximately 150,000 clones, under 90% occurring once; the ten biggest clones make up over 4%. Sequenced input: blood. The source is a young man in good health.

This chain links TRBV27 with TRBJ2-1; 8 nucleotides agree with TRBD2. Unmatched junction bases numbered 2, after V lost 5 bases and J lost 2 bases. CDR3 length: 14 residues. In germline, CDR1 is MNHEY, CDR2 SMNVEV (reference sequence). CDR3 sequence reads: CASSTGGPYNEQFF. CDR3 sequence (DNA): TGTGCCAGCAGTACGGGGGGGCCCTACAATGAGCAGTTCTTC.

This clone is a singleton in its sample. This sequence joins TRBV14 and TRBJ2-7; 10 bases fit TRBD1. The CDR3 is 14 amino acids. Germline V lookup: CDR1 SGHDN, CDR2 FVKESK. Trimming removed 4 bases from V and 2 bases from J; junction bases left unmatched: 2. CDR3 loop: CASSPGQGAYEQYF. The DNA of the CDR3 is TGTGCCAGCAGCCCTGGACAGGGGGCCTACGAGCAGTACTTC.

This chain links TRBV5-1 with TRBJ1-2; D possibly corresponds to TRBD1 (5 bases). Trimming shortened V by 1 base and J by 0 bases, and 7 bases separated the two germline ends. This CDR3 has 14 amino acids. Germline CDR1 SGHRS, CDR2 YFSETQ. Here the CDR3 reads CASSLTGANYGYTF. In nucleotides, the CDR3 is TGCGCCAGCAGCTTGACAGGAGCTAACTATGGCTACACCTTC.

This clone has a handful of counts. This chain uses TRBV7-9 with TRBJ2-5; the D gene is possibly TRBD2 (5 bases). CDR1 is SEHNR and CDR2 is FQNEAQ in the germline V gene (reference sequence). The V end lost 2 bases, the J end lost 5 bases, and 12 bases lay between the germline ends. CDR3 size: 14 residues. This chain's CDR3 is CASSLSPGRETQYF. DNA of the CDR3: TGTGCCAGCAGCTTATCTCCGGGAAGGGAGACCCAGTACTTC.

This clone showed up just once. This sequence joins TRBV27 and TRBJ1-5; D ambiguous. This CDR3 has 13 amino acids. With 6 bases removed from V and 7 bases from J, the gap between germline ends came to 13 bases. The germline CDR1 and CDR2 sequences are MNHEY and SMNVEV (reference sequence). The CDR3 bases are TGTGCCAGCAGCTCGGGGTCACAACAGCCCCAGCATTTT. Its translation: CASSSGSQQPQHF.

The rearrangement links TRBV5-3 to TRBJ1-5, with 8 bases that match TRBD1. TRBV5-3 is designated an ORF whose function remains uncertain. The length of the CDR3 is 15 residues. The ends lost 4 bases at V and 6 bases at J; junction bases unmatched: 9. DNA of the CDR3: TGTGCCAGAAGCAAACAGGGGGGGGCTGGTCAGCCCCAGCATTTT. Encoded protein: CARSKQGGAGQPQHF.

This chain uses TRBV19 with TRBJ2-1; 8 bases agree with TRBD2. Germline lookup yields CDR1 LNHDA and CDR2 SQIVND (reference sequence). V lost 10 bases to trimming and J lost 0 bases; unmatched junction nucleotides: 8. The CDR3 runs to 15 residues. The CDR3 nucleotides are TGTGCCACGTCCCCGGGGGGGAGCTCCTACAATGAGCAGTTCTTC. It is translated as CATSPGGSSYNEQFF.

This chain uses TRBV6-5 with TRBJ1-6; a possible D gene is TRBD1 (5 bases). The CDR3 has 13 residues. V shed 5 bases and J shed 10 bases, with 12 bases lying between them. Per germline, CDR1 MNHEY and CDR2 SVGAGI. The CDR3 nucleotides read TGTGCCAGCAGTCGACAGAGGGAATCACCCCTCCACTTT. Translated, it gives CASSRQRESPLHF.

This clone was recorded only once. The CDR3 region has the DNA TGTGCCACCATCGGGGCAGACTCCTACGAGCAGTACTTC. Amino acids: CATIGADSYEQYF. V gene TRBV10-3 combines with J gene TRBJ2-7; either TRBD1 or TRBD2 may fit D (5 bases each). Germline V gives CDR1 ENHRY, CDR2 SYGVKD. Trimming shortened V by 10 bases and J by 0 bases, and 13 bases separated the two germline ends. This CDR3 contains 13 residues.

The chain is built from TRBV5-4 and TRBJ2-7; 10 bases are a match to TRBD2. This CDR3 spans 15 amino acids. The germline gives CDR1 SGHNT, CDR2 YYREEE (reference sequence). The junction had 4 bases not matched to a gene; V was cut back by 1 base and J by 3 bases. The CDR3 here is CASSLSSGSNYEQYF. The CDR3 coding sequence is TGTGCCAGCAGCTTGTCTAGCGGGAGTAACTACGAGCAGTACTTC.

This chain uses TRBV12-3 or TRBV12-4 with TRBJ2-5; TRBD2 is a possible D gene (5 bases). The CDR3 sequence is 13 residues long. V dropped 1 base and J dropped 10 bases, with 13 bases sitting between them. Written as DNA, the CDR3 is TGTGCCAGCAGTTTAGATAGTTCGGGATACCAGTACTTC. It codes for CASSLDSSGYQYF.

The chain uses TRBV4-2 and TRBJ1-6; possibly TRBD1 for D (6 bases). V gave up 0 bases and J gave up 11 bases, with 17 bases separating them. Germline assignment: CDR1 LGHNA and CDR2 YNFKEQ. The CDR3 totals 16 residues. The CDR3 coding sequence is TGTGCCAGCAGCCAAGATCCACAGGGTAGCTCGACACCCCTCCACTTT. Translation gives CASSQDPQGSSTPLHF.

Points on this clone: Germline and junction disagree at one end, which may indicate a read error. This chain links TRBV7-7 with TRBJ2-2, with D perhaps being TRBD1 or TRBD2 (6 bases each). Germline values: CDR1 SSHAT, CDR2 FNYEAQ (reference sequence). CDR3 length: 15 amino acids. The CDR3 nucleotides read TGTGCTAGCAGCTTAGGGGGGCCCGGCACCGGGGAGCTGTTTTTT. This translates into CASSLGGPGTGELFF.

The rearrangement links TRBV4-3 to TRBJ2-1, with D maybe TRBD1 (5 bases). This CDR3 contains 16 residues. The ends were cut back, 0 bases at V and 7 bases at J, with 16 bases in the middle. Germline V gene lookup returns CDR1 LGHNA and CDR2 YSLEER. CDR3 sequence (DNA): TGCGCCAGCAGCCAAGATTCGGCAGGGTTGGGGAATGAGCAGTTCTTC. It yields the protein CASSQDSAGLGNEQFF.

V is TRBV6-5 and J is TRBJ1-2; the match to TRBD1 covers 8 bases. CDR1 MNHEY and CDR2 SVGAGI come from the germline V gene. The V segment lost 0 bases and the J segment 8 bases; nucleotides outside the gene matches: 5. The CDR3 runs 14 residues. CDR3 amino acids: CASSYSSGGWGYTF. DNA for the CDR3: TGTGCCAGCAGTTACTCTTCAGGGGGCTGGGGCTACACCTTC.

The chain couples TRBV5-4 to TRBJ1-6, with 7 bases lining up with TRBD1. J lost 7 bases, V lost 4 bases, and 8 bases had no gene match. Per germline, CDR1 SGHNT and CDR2 YYREEE (reference sequence). The CDR3 runs 15 residues. CDR3 residues: CASSPGDSLNSPLHF. The CDR3 nucleotides read TGTGCCAGCAGCCCCGGGGACAGTCTGAATTCACCCCTCCACTTT. The variable domain in full, completed from reference TRBV5-4 and TRBJ1-6, reads ETGVTQSPTHLIKTRGQQVTLRCSSQSGHNTVSWYQQALGQGPQFIFQYYREEENGRGNFPPRFSGLQFPNYSSELNVNALELDDSALYLCASSPGDSLNSPLHFGNGTRLTVT.

The chain employs TRBV18 and TRBJ1-3; no reliable D call. Germline loops: CDR1 KGHSH, CDR2 LQKENI. The CDR3 sequence is 12 residues long. Trimming stripped 6 bases from V and 4 bases from J, with 7 bases between. CDR3 in DNA: TGTGCCAGCTCCCTCTCCGGAAACACCATATATTTT. This codes for CASSLSGNTIYF.

This chain links TRBV10-1 with TRBJ1-4, with a weak D call TRBD1 (5 bases). The V end lost 9 bases, the J end lost 0 bases, and 11 bases lay between the germline ends. Germline V gene sequence: CDR1 WNHNN, CDR2 SYGVQD (reference sequence). The CDR3 is 14 residues long. CDR3 sequence: CARPRAATNEKLFF. DNA of the CDR3: TGCGCCAGACCCAGGGCTGCAACTAATGAAAAACTGTTTTTT.

The chain joins TRBV12-3 or TRBV12-4 to TRBJ1-5, with unresolved D. The V gene lost 6 bases and the J gene lost 1 base, with 7 bases spanning the gap. This CDR3 is built from 13 residues. The DNA of the CDR3 is TGTGCCAGCAGCCTGGGGAGCAATCAGCCCCAGCATTTT. Its translation is CASSLGSNQPQHF.